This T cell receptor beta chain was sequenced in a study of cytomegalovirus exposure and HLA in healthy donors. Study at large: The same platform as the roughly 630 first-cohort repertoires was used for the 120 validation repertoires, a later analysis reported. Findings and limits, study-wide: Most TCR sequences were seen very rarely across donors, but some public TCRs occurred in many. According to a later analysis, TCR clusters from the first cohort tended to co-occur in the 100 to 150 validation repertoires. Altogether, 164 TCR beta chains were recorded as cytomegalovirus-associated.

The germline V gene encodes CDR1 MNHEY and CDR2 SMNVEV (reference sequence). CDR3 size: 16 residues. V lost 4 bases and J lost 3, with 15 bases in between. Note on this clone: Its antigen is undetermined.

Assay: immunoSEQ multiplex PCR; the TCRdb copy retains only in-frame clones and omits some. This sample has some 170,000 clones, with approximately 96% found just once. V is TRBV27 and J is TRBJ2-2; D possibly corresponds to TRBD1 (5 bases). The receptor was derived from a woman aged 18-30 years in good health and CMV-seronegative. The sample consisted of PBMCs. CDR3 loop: CASSSRRTGHTGELFF. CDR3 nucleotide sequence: TGTGCCAGCAGTTCCCGCCGAACAGGACACACCGGGGAGCTGTTTTTT.